The rows below give T cell receptor beta chains drawn from one sample of a study of siplizumab effects on memory and regulatory T cells. TCRdb keeps only in-frame clones here, not all; method: immunoSEQ multiplex PCR. The profile shows more than 60,000 clones, 93% of them singletons. The sequenced sample consisted of CD8+ T cells sorted from blood. The receptors here all came from a human donor in good health. CDR3s include the opening cysteine and the closing phenylalanine or tryptophan. D genes are given only for firm matches. Clone size is shown for a subset of rows, as once, few, many or a class of expanded clone.

d_gene: -; abundance: -; j_gene: TRBJ2-7; v_gene: TRBV28; CDR3aa: CASSSSRTLPYEQYF; CDR3nt: TGTGCCAGCAGTTCCTCTCGTACTCTCCCCTACGAGCAGTACTTC
d_gene: -; abundance: -; j_gene: TRBJ2-7; v_gene: TRBV27; CDR3aa: CASSLTVAYEQYF; CDR3nt: TGTGCCAGCAGTTTAACCGTTGCCTACGAGCAGTACTTC
d_gene: -; abundance: -; j_gene: TRBJ2-1; v_gene: TRBV28; CDR3aa: CASSSEFTGGGDEQFF; CDR3nt: TGTGCCAGCAGTTCGGAATTTACTGGGGGCGGGGATGAGCAGTTCTTC
d_gene: -; abundance: -; j_gene: TRBJ2-1; v_gene: TRBV19; CDR3aa: CASSILFPPNEQFF; CDR3nt: TGTGCCAGTAGTATTCTCTTCCCCCCCAATGAGCAGTTCTTC
d_gene: TRBD2; abundance: -; j_gene: TRBJ2-7; v_gene: TRBV2; CDR3aa: CASSVRTSGGARNEQYF; CDR3nt: TGTGCCAGCAGTGTGAGGACTAGCGGGGGGGCTAGGAACGAGCAGTACTTC
d_gene: -; abundance: -; j_gene: TRBJ2-7; v_gene: TRBV7-7; CDR3aa: CASSLMGGSEQYF; CDR3nt: TGTGCCAGCAGCTTGATGGGGGGTAGCGAGCAGTACTTC
d_gene: -; abundance: -; j_gene: TRBJ2-3; v_gene: TRBV5-1; CDR3aa: CASSLAFLAGSSTDTQYF; CDR3nt: TGCGCCAGCAGCTTGGCCTTCTTGGCAGGCTCTAGCACAGATACGCAGTATTTT
d_gene: -; abundance: -; j_gene: TRBJ2-1; v_gene: TRBV4-1; CDR3aa: CASSQGGQGAGSEQFF; CDR3nt: TGCGCCAGCAGCCAAGGTGGGCAGGGCGCGGGGAGTGAGCAGTTCTTC
d_gene: -; abundance: once; j_gene: TRBJ2-7; v_gene: TRBV6-5; CDR3aa: CASSYSRGSSYEQYF; CDR3nt: TGTGCCAGCAGTTACTCTCGGGGATCTTCCTACGAGCAGTACTTC
d_gene: -; abundance: -; j_gene: TRBJ1-2; v_gene: TRBV27; CDR3aa: CASRPQGNYGYTF; CDR3nt: TGTGCCAGCAGGCCTCAGGGGAACTATGGCTACACCTTC
d_gene: -; abundance: -; j_gene: TRBJ2-3; v_gene: TRBV2; CDR3aa: CASSGGGATDTQYF; CDR3nt: TGTGCCAGCAGTGGGGGCGGGGCCACAGATACGCAGTATTTT